Below are 16 T cell receptor beta chains sequenced from a single sample in a study of CD8+ T cells in alopecia areata. Following RNA extraction, reverse transcription yielded cDNA that acted as the sequencing template. The protocol was immunoSEQ multiplex PCR, while the TCRdb copy is restricted to in-frame clones and leaves out a portion. The table lists hundreds of thousands of clones, less than 80% of them singletons. Sequences were derived from CD4+ T cells sorted from blood, sampled at week 0. The receptors come from a human donor with alopecia areata.

This clone was counted once. This chain uses TRBV29-1 with TRBJ2-5; D may be TRBD1 (6 bases). CDR1 and CDR2 (germline): SQVTM, ANQGSEA. This CDR3 spans 13 amino acids. The V end lost 6 bases, the J end lost 4 bases, and 15 bases lay between the germline ends. The CDR3 region has the DNA TGCAGCGTCCACAGGGTAGTCGGAGAGACCCAGTACTTC. Translated: CSVHRVVGETQYF. The full variable domain, with the rest looked up from reference TRBV29-1 and TRBJ2-5, is SAVISQKPSRDICQRGTSLTIQCQVDSQVTMMFWYRQQPGQSLTLIATANQGSEATYESGFVIDKFPISRPNLTFSTLTVSNMSPEDSSIYLCSVHRVVGETQYFGPGTRLLVL.

This chain connects TRBV5-1 to TRBJ2-5, with D perhaps matching TRBD1 or TRBD2 (5 bases each). CDR1 and CDR2 from the germline V gene are SGHRS and YFSETQ. CDR3 size: 16 residues. The V end was cut by 0 bases, the J end by 4 bases, with 16 bases between. CDR3 in amino acids: CASSLADGGRGETQYF. In DNA form, the CDR3 reads TGCGCCAGCAGCTTGGCCGATGGGGGTCGAGGAGAGACCCAGTACTTC.

This chain joins TRBV29-1 and TRBJ2-7, with 12 bases matching TRBD2. Germline loops: CDR1 SQVTM, CDR2 ANQGSEA. This CDR3 region has 14 residues. Trimming at V came to 6 bases and at J to 6 bases, leaving 9 bases not matched to a gene. CDR3 loop: CSVFAGTSGLEQYF. The CDR3, as DNA: TGCAGCGTGTTCGCCGGGACTAGCGGGCTCGAGCAGTACTTC.

CDR3 loop: CSVTRGQRADTQYF. As DNA, the CDR3 is TGCAGCGTTACCAGGGGGCAGCGAGCAGATACGCAGTATTTT. This chain connects TRBV29-1 to TRBJ2-3; TRBD1 agrees at 8 bases. This CDR3 is built from 14 residues. The V gene end was trimmed by 5 bases and the J gene end by 4 bases; junction bases not matched to a gene: 8. Germline lookup yields CDR1 SQVTM and CDR2 ANQGSEA.

This clone showed up just a few times. The CDR3 region has the DNA TGTGCCAGCAGCGTGGGAAGAGTTGGCCTCTACGAGCAGTACTTC. The encoded protein is CASSVGRVGLYEQYF. The V gene is TRBV9, the J gene TRBJ2-7; D is uncertain. Looked up from germline, CDR1 is SGDLS and CDR2 is YYNGEE. V gave up 2 bases and J gave up 3 bases, with 15 bases separating them. The CDR3 consists of 15 residues. The variable domain in full, with the rest retrieved from reference TRBV9 and TRBJ2-7, is DSGVTQTPKHLITATGQRVTLRCSPRSGDLSVYWYQQSLDQGLQFLIQYYNGEERAKGNILERFSAQQFPDLHSELNLSSLELGDSALYFCASSVGRVGLYEQYFGPGTRLTVT.

This clone was seen many times. V is TRBV2 and J is TRBJ1-6; D is uncertain. This CDR3 is built from 13 residues. The germline gives CDR1 SNHLY, CDR2 FYNNEI. Deletions cut 4 bases from V and 6 bases from J, with 7 bases between. The CDR3 loop reads CASSVGSNSPLHF. The CDR3 DNA is TGTGCCAGCAGTGTGGGCAGTAATTCACCCCTCCACTTT.

About this clone: The junction does not match germline at one end; this may be a read error. J is TRBJ2-7 and V is TRBV10-3; TRBD1 is a possible D gene (5 bases). The CDR3 consists of 11 residues. The germline gives CDR1 ENHRY, CDR2 SYGVKD. CDR3 in DNA: TGTGCCATCAGTGAGTCAGACAGATCCCACTTC. Amino acids: CAISESDRSHF.

This clone was detected a few times. The chain is built from TRBV6-5 and TRBJ1-6; D call uncertain. Trimming cost V 2 bases and J 5 bases, with 7 bases left between them. Germline V gives CDR1 MNHEY, CDR2 SVGAGI. The CDR3 length is 14 residues. CDR3 loop: CASSYGEHNSPLHF. The CDR3 DNA reads TGTGCCAGCAGTTACGGGGAGCATAATTCACCCCTCCACTTT.

The rearrangement joins TRBV29-1 to TRBJ2-7; 10 bases fit TRBD1. The CDR3 runs 13 residues. From germline, CDR1 is SQVTM and CDR2 ANQGSEA. V trimming: 4 bases; J trimming: 7 bases; junction bases outside the gene matches: 7. CDR3 in amino acids: CSVGWDRGLEQYF. CDR3 nucleotides: TGCAGCGTTGGTTGGGACAGGGGTTTGGAGCAGTACTTC.

V usage is TRBV4-3 and J usage is TRBJ1-5, with D maybe TRBD1 (6 bases). The CDR3 has 16 residues. The ends were cut back, 0 bases at V and 1 base at J, with 10 bases in the middle. Germline CDR1 is LGHNA and CDR2 is YSLEER. The CDR3 is CASSQEGGPSNQPQHF. The CDR3 DNA follows: TGCGCCAGCAGCCAAGAAGGGGGGCCCAGCAATCAGCCCCAGCATTTT.

The V and J genes are TRBV7-2 and TRBJ1-5, with no clear D. Trimming cost V 1 base and J 6 bases, with 4 bases left between them. This CDR3 region has 12 residues. CDR1 is SGHTA and CDR2 is FQGNSA in the germline V gene. DNA for the CDR3: TGTGCCAGCAGCTTAGTAGGTCAGCCCCAGCATTTT. Protein sequence: CASSLVGQPQHF.

The genes are TRBV27 and TRBJ2-4; the D is unclear. Germline loops: CDR1 MNHEY, CDR2 SMNVEV (reference sequence). V lost 5 bases and J 0 bases, leaving 14 bases between the germline ends. The length of the CDR3 is 16 residues. The CDR3 spells CASSRLRPLAKNIQYF. The CDR3, as DNA: TGTGCCAGCAGTCGGTTACGGCCCCTAGCCAAAAACATTCAGTACTTC.

The genes are TRBV30 and TRBJ1-2; D unclear. The germline V and J ends were trimmed by 5 bases and 4 bases, with 11 bases remaining between them. The CDR3 spans 12 residues. Germline CDR1 and CDR2: GTSNPN and SVGIG (reference sequence). CDR3 sequence reads: CAWSDNLYGYTF. The CDR3 coding sequence is TGTGCCTGGTCCGATAACCTCTATGGCTACACCTTC.

This sequence joins TRBV5-1 and TRBJ2-2; a weak D match, TRBD2 (5 bases). The germline V gene has CDR1 SGHRS and CDR2 YFSETQ. The CDR3 consists of 13 residues. V lost 7 bases and J 5 bases, leaving 12 bases between the germline ends. The CDR3 DNA follows: TGCGCCAGCGCCGGGGATGGGACCGGGGAGCTGTTTTTT. Its protein product is CASAGDGTGELFF.

CDR3 sequence: CASSYPLGQGSIEQYF. CDR3 nucleotides: TGTGCCAGCAGTTACCCCCTCGGACAGGGGTCGATCGAGCAGTACTTC. The chain links TRBV6-5 to TRBJ2-7, with TRBD1 identical over 9 bases. CDR1 is MNHEY, CDR2 SVGAGI, per germline. This CDR3 spans 16 amino acids. The V gene end was trimmed by 2 bases and the J gene end by 6 bases; junction bases not matched to a gene: 11.

This clone was counted only a few times. CDR3 sequence reads: CARTGTGTGELFF. Written as DNA, the CDR3 is TGTGCCCGGACAGGGACGGGAACCGGGGAGCTGTTTTTT. The rearrangement links TRBV30 to TRBJ2-2, with 8 bases lining up with TRBD1. Trimming removed 8 bases from V and 5 bases from J; junction bases left unmatched: 7. The CDR3 has 13 residues. Germline CDR1 reads GTSNPN; CDR2 reads SVGIG (reference sequence).